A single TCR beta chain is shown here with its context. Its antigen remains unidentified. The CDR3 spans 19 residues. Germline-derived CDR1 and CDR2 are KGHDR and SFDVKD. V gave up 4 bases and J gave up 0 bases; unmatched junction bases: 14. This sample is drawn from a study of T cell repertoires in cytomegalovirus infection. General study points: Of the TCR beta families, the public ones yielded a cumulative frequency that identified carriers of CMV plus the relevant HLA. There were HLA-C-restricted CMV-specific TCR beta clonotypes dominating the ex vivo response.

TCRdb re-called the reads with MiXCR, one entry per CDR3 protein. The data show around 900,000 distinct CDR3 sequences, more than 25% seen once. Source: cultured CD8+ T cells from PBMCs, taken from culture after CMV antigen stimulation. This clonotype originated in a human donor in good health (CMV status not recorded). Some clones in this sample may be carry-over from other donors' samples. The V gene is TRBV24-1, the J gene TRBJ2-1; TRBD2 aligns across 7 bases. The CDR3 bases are TGTGCCACCAGTGACTTCGTCCCGGGACTACCATTCTCCTACAATGAGCAGTTCTTC. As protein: CATSDFVPGLPFSYNEQFF.